The source of this TCR beta chain is a study of control samples from healthy donors and cancer patients. This CDR3 has 13 residues. Trimming removed 4 bases at V and 4 bases at J, with 11 bases between. From germline, CDR1 is SGHRS and CDR2 YFSETQ. The data were produced by immunoSEQ multiplex PCR, yet TCRdb's version contains in-frame clones alone and is incomplete. The sample lists about 36,000 clones, 90% to 95% occurring once. The sequenced sample consisted of PBMCs. This chain uses TRBV5-1 with TRBJ1-2, with a weak D call TRBD1 (5 bases). This receptor was identified in a man aged 35 to 55 with colorectal cancer. As DNA, the CDR3 is TGCGCCAGCAGCCCGGGGGATGGCTATGGCTACACCTTC. Its translation: CASSPGDGYGYTF. The complete variable domain, with remaining parts taken from reference TRBV5-1 and TRBJ1-2, reads KAGVTQTPRYLIKTRGQQVTLSCSPISGHRSVSWYQQTPGQGLQFLFEYFSETQRNKGNFPGRFSGRQFSNSRSEMNVSTLELGDSALYLCASSPGDGYGYTFGSGTRLTVV.